The 10 T cell receptor beta chains below come from one sample, sequenced in a study of CD8 T cells in Susac syndrome. When the RNA was reverse transcribed, random hexamers were used with an input of roughly 0.5 to 1 ug. TCRdb reanalysed the immunoSEQ multiplex PCR reads using MiXCR and keeps one entry per CDR3 protein. The sample consists of approximately 70,000 distinct CDR3 sequences, approximately 95% of them appearing once. The sequencing sample was made of CD8+ T cells from PBMCs. These receptors were taken from a human donor in good health.

The J gene is TRBJ2-7, the V gene TRBV27; no firm D call. The length of the CDR3 is 14 residues. V was pared by 5 bases and J by 0 bases, with 11 bases between. CDR1 MNHEY and CDR2 SMNVEV come from the germline V gene (reference sequence). CDR3 coding DNA: TGTGCCAGCAGTATCTCAGCCAGCTCCTACGAGCAGTACGTC. Its translation is CASSISASSYEQYV.

This clonotype was seen just once. The chain is built from TRBV16 and TRBJ1-1, with D possibly being TRBD1 (6 bases). The CDR3 totals 14 residues. V lost 0 bases and J 6 bases, leaving 11 bases between the germline ends. CDR1 and CDR2 from the germline V gene are KGHSY and FQNENV. The DNA for the CDR3 is TGTGCCAGCAGCCAATCAGGGGGTTCCTCTGAAGCTTTCTTT. It encodes CASSQSGGSSEAFF. Supplemented by reference TRBV16 and TRBJ1-1, the full variable domain reads GEEVAQTPKHLVRGEGQKAKLYCAPIKGHSYVFWYQQVLKNEFKFLISFQNENVFDETGMPKERFSAKCLPNSPCSLEIQATKLEDSAVYFCASSQSGGSSEAFFGQGTRLTVV.

V usage is TRBV3-1 and J usage is TRBJ2-3; D tentatively reads TRBD1 or TRBD2 (5 bases each). CDR1 LGHDT and CDR2 YNNKEL come from the germline V gene (reference sequence). V was cut by 4 bases and J by 0 bases, with 17 bases left in between. This CDR3 has 17 amino acids. The CDR3 DNA reads TGTGCCAGCAGCCGAAGGTACGGGACCTCTAGCACAGATACGCAGTATTTT. Translating it yields CASSRRYGTSSTDTQYF.

The rearrangement uses TRBV15 and TRBJ1-4; D gene unclear. This CDR3 has 14 residues. Germline lookup yields CDR1 LNHNV and CDR2 YYDKDF (reference sequence). Trimming removed 0 bases at V and 6 bases at J, with 8 bases between. The CDR3 spells CATSRDQLDEKLFF. The CDR3 coding sequence is TGTGCCACCAGCAGAGATCAACTGGATGAAAAACTGTTTTTT.

The V gene is TRBV2, the J gene TRBJ1-5; 7 bases align to TRBD1. Germline CDR1 and CDR2: SNHLY and FYNNEI. V gave up 3 bases and J gave up 3 bases; unmatched junction bases: 5. This CDR3 has 15 residues. The CDR3 here is CASSDTGANNQPQHF. CDR3 nucleotides: TGTGCCAGCAGTGATACAGGGGCCAACAATCAGCCCCAGCATTTT.

The V gene is TRBV29-1, the J gene TRBJ1-2; D might be TRBD1 (5 bases). CDR3 length equals 14 residues. Per germline, CDR1 SQVTM and CDR2 ANQGSEA. The V end lost 4 bases, the J end lost 6 bases, and 18 bases lay between the germline ends. The CDR3 DNA is TGCAGCGTTGTGGACCGCGGGGGGTCCCATGGCTACACCTTC. It is translated as CSVVDRGGSHGYTF.

This sequence joins TRBV6-5 and TRBJ1-6, with TRBD1 matching 11 bases. This CDR3 comprises 15 residues. After removal of 0 bases from V and 10 bases from J, the junction contained 2 bases not matched to a gene. CDR1 and CDR2 (germline): MNHEY, SVGAGI. The CDR3 DNA follows: TGTGCCAGCAGTTACTCGCGGACAGGGGGCTCACCCCTCCACTTT. Translating it yields CASSYSRTGGSPLHF.

V usage is TRBV20-1 and J usage is TRBJ2-7; 8 bases are a match to TRBD2. Germline lookup yields CDR1 DFQATT and CDR2 SNEGSKA (reference sequence). After removal of 5 bases from V and 1 base from J, the junction contained 4 bases not matched to a gene. This CDR3 contains 13 residues. The CDR3 bases are TGCAGTGCTGGTAGCGGGGAGTCCTACGAGCAGTACTTC. This gives the protein CSAGSGESYEQYF.

The chain combines TRBV29-1 with TRBJ1-1; tentative D call: TRBD1 (6 bases). V was shortened by 7 bases and J by 4 bases, with 22 bases between the two germline ends. This CDR3 has 15 amino acids. The V gene's germline CDR1 is SQVTM and CDR2 ANQGSEA. The CDR3 DNA sequence: TGCAGCGCCGCCGGGGGCTTTGGCGGGGGCACTGAAGCTTTCTTT. Protein sequence: CSAAGGFGGGTEAFF.

This chain uses TRBV29-1 with TRBJ1-2, with D maybe TRBD1 (6 bases). The V and J ends lost 3 bases and 1 base respectively, with 9 bases between them. This CDR3 has 13 residues. The germline V gene encodes CDR1 SQVTM and CDR2 ANQGSEA. The CDR3 spells CSVDGGSNYGYTF. In nucleotides, the CDR3 is TGCAGCGTTGATGGGGGCAGTAACTATGGCTACACCTTC.